The clone carrying this T cell receptor beta chain was observed many times. This entry belongs to a study of neurological immune-mediated disorders. The CDR3 totals 18 residues. V was shortened by 0 bases and J by 0 bases, with 12 bases between the two germline ends. Germline V CDR1 and CDR2: MNHNY, SVGAGI (reference sequence). PBMCs stored at -80 C, numbering 2 million, were the origin of the unsorted libraries. The cDNA was synthesized by 5'RACE incorporating 10-nucleotide random UMIs. TCRdb processed the 5' RACE reads anew with MiXCR; each CDR3 protein has one entry. The sample consists of about 48,000 distinct CDR3 sequences, under 13% of them appearing once.

Sample: PBMCs. The TCR sequence derives from a woman aged 40 to 50 with HTLV-1-associated myelopathy (HAM/TSP). The chain couples TRBV6-6 to TRBJ1-6; D remains unclear. The CDR3 protein is CASSYSRHQSSYNSPLHF. CDR3 coding DNA: TGTGCCAGCAGTTACTCGAGACACCAGAGCTCCTATAATTCACCCCTCCACTTT.